This T cell receptor beta chain was captured by sequencing in a study of shared clonotypes between healthy human individuals (dated by TCRdb to about 2020). About the investigation overall: The cohort comprised two women and a few men aged 18 to 49 years. Per donor, three plates each were used for CD4 naive and CD4 memory, two for CD8 naive, and one for CD8 memory. To estimate repertoire size and how much clonotype sharing occurs between individuals, the study deeply sequenced the blood TCR repertoires of five healthy adults. To increase sequencing depth and limit assay-specific biases, different laboratories used diverse techniques to prepare libraries and sequence TCR repertoires. Each donor's leukapheresis produced roughly between roughly 0.85 and 9.5 billion PBMCs. Overall results and qualifications from the work: Pairwise subsampling led to the expectation that sequencing depth would affect the degree of clonotype sharing among donors. Only blood was sampled, and tissue TCR repertoires likely differ from those in blood. Larger estimated clonotype richness was generally found for naive subsets than for memory subsets. Around 5% of naive CD4, 3.5% of naive CD8, approximately 2% of memory CD4, and 0.35% to 0.5% of memory CD8 clonotypes were shared across a few donors. Compared with non-shared clonotypes, clonotypes shared by all four sorted-subset donors had higher generation probabilities. Because the study included a small number of donors, the genetic and exposure-history diversity represented was limited. Rarefaction of sorted-subset datasets indicated incomplete sequencing despite the large sequencing depth.

The germline V gene yields SGDLS for CDR1 and YYNGEE for CDR2. The V and J ends are trimmed by 4 bases and 0 bases, leaving 17 bases between them. The CDR3 goes from the cysteine to the phenylalanine over 17 residues. CDR3 DNA is the only sequence kept; it has 51 bases, read in frame from the first base. Points on this clone: Which antigen it targets is not known. Base quality data are lacking; no much larger clone is found one base away.

TCR CDR3 regions were amplified from genomic DNA by multiplex PCR using the deep immunoSEQ assay. For each cell subset, the extracted genomic DNA was distributed evenly across all wells of several immunoSEQ 96-well plates, and each plate served as one replicate. For sorted subsets, approximately 190 ng genomic DNA, equal to tens of thousands of T cell genomes, was loaded into each replicate PCR. Purified libraries were measured with a Qubit 3.0 fluorometer, size-checked on a Bioanalyzer 2100, and measured again with the KAPA Library Quantification kit. Each immunoSEQ 96-well plate was sequenced on its own single-read 150-cycle Illumina NextSeq 550 flow cell. The published analysis was carried out like this. Because only junctional sequences without quality scores were contained in the immunoSEQ output, filtering matching that applied to full-length reads could not be performed. To assign V/J genes and CDR3, sequences were annotated using PyIR, a Python wrapper for IgBLAST v1.9, with IMGT germline references. Reads were removed for weak V/J assignments (E-value above 1e-6), missing CDR3, stop codons, out-of-frame junctions, or ambiguous translated residues. V3J clonotypes were defined as sequences sharing an identical inferred V gene, J gene, and CDR3 amino acid sequence. Percentage overlap between repertoires was computed as shared unique clonotypes divided by the size of the smaller repertoire. Three approaches were used to assess repertoire richness: RTK rarefaction, the Chao1 estimator, and Recon v2.1 estimates of unobserved clonotypes. For all TCRbeta clonotypes obtained by the gDNA method from a few donors, generation probabilities were computed with OLGA. Drawn from immuneACCESS, this table holds only the in-frame rearrangements with V and J called that TCRdb kept. Clones are partly lost; checked studies trace under half to an unresolved V gene and leave the rest unexplained. V, J and clone size were drawn from that table, and D and trimming were deduced from the DNA. Recorded for this sample are about 2 million clones; about 95% of them occurred a single time. The biggest ten clones account for 1.2% of the sample.

CD8 naive samples consisted of CD45RO-negative cells that were positively selected for CCR7, yielding a CD45RA+CCR7+ population without TemRA cells. The donors were healthy, HIV-negative adults who had no recently reported acute infections or vaccinations. Every donor was a Caucasian adult living in Nashville, Tennessee, USA. After blood collection by leukapheresis, PBMCs were isolated using Ficoll-Histopaque density gradient centrifugation and then cryopreserved in the vapor phase of liquid nitrogen. Purity and quantity of every magnetically sorted T cell population were checked by analytical flow cytometry. From each sorted fraction, genomic DNA was isolated and quantified by UV absorbance on a Nanodrop 2000c.

The TCR sequence derives from a man aged 18 to 29 in good health. Recombination linked TRBV9 to TRBJ1-5; no confident D gene assignment can be made. Sequences were obtained from naive CD8+ T cells sorted from blood. The sample's cell subset or site label, decoded: CD45RA+CCR7+. Here the CDR3 is given as CASSTPLSGSSNQPQHF. DNA sequence: TGTGCCAGCAGCACCCCCCTTTCCGGCAGTAGCAATCAGCCCCAGCATTTT.